This T cell receptor beta chain was identified during a study of blood T cells in healthy people across ages. Remarks on this clonotype: Its antigen remains unknown.

Study results and limitations: The unknown donor CMV status may have confounded expanded clonotype changes.

Then a second PCR, running about 6 to 11 cycles, was carried out with a sample-barcoded 5' primer and a J-beta primer mix. Through a template-switch adaptor with 12 random nucleotides, each cDNA molecule received a tag. Any given sample supplied a minimum of 2.5 million CDR3-containing paired-end reads. TCRdb itself ran the 5' RACE reads through MiXCR, one entry per CDR3 protein. The repertoire consists of 1.5 million to 2 million distinct CDR3 sequences, with about 49% occurring once and the leading ten covering 2.1%. Isolation per sample recovered at least 6.5 million PBMCs. The CDR3 length is 15 residues. J lost 6 bases, V lost 1 base, and 4 bases had no gene match. In germline, CDR1 is SGHTA, CDR2 FQGNSA.

The chain carries TRBV7-2 and TRBJ2-7; 12 bases are a match to TRBD1. Source material: blood. The TCR was taken from a woman between 35 and 50 years old in good health. In nucleotides, the CDR3 is TGTGCCAGCAGCTTAGTCGGGACAGGGGGCTCCGAGCAGTACTTC. This translates into CASSLVGTGGSEQYF.